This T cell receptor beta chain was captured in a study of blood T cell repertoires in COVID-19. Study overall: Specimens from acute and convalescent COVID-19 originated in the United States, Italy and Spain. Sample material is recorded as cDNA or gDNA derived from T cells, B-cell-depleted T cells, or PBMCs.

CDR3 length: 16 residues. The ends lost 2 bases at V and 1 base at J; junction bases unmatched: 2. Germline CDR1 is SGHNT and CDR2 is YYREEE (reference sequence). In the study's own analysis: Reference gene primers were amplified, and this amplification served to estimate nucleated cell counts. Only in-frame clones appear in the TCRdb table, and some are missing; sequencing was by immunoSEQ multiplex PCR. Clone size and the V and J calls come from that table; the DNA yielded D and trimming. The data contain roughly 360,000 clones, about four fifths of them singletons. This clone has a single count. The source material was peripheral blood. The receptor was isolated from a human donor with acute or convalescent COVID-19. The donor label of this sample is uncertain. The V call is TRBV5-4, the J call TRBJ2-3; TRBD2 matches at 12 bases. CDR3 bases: TGTGCCAGCAGCTTAAGGACTAGCGGGGGCACAGATACGCAGTATTTT. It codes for CASSLRTSGGTDTQYF.